The 27 T cell receptor beta chains listed next were all sequenced from one sample in a study of cytomegalovirus exposure and HLA in healthy donors. The PCR was carried out with 60 Vbeta primers and 13 Jbeta primers. TCRdb keeps only in-frame clones here, not all; method: immunoSEQ multiplex PCR. The sample yields some 150,000 clones, approximately 84% seen once. Material: PBMCs. The source of these receptors is a woman aged 35 to 49 in good health and CMV-seronegative.

The chain couples TRBV23-1 to TRBJ2-2, with 9 bases matching TRBD1. TRBV23-1 is an open reading frame, and its role is uncertain. CDR3 length: 17 residues. J lost 3 bases, V lost 0 bases, and 5 bases had no gene match. The CDR3 region is CASSQSGDRDDTGELFF. The DNA of the CDR3 is TGCGCCAGCAGTCAATCTGGGGACAGGGATGACACCGGGGAGCTGTTTTTT.

The chain has TRBV12-2 and TRBJ2-7; TRBD2 is the table's D call and was not checked against the DNA. TRBV12-2 is flagged as a pseudogene. CDR3 length: 16 residues. CDR3: CAPTRLESSAGTEQYF. The CDR3 DNA is TGTGCACCAACCCGCCTCGAGTCTAGTGCGGGGACCGAGCAGTACTTC.

For the CDR3, the DNA is TGTGCCAGCAGTGGTTCGGGGACAGGGGAAGATCAGCCCCAGCATTTT. Encoded protein: CASSGSGTGEDQPQHF. The chain links TRBV28 to TRBJ1-5; 10 bases align to TRBD1. The CDR3 runs 16 residues. The trim removed 5 bases at V and 5 bases at J, leaving 9 bases unmatched. Germline CDR1 MDHEN, CDR2 SYDVKM.

V usage is TRBV4-1 and J usage is TRBJ1-4, with a possible D match to TRBD1 (5 bases). The CDR3 is made up of 15 amino acids. CDR1 MGHRA and CDR2 YSYEKL come from the germline V gene. The V gene lost 2 bases and the J gene lost 0 bases, with 7 bases spanning the gap. The CDR3 is CASSQPGTTNEKLFF. The CDR3 DNA follows: TGCGCCAGCAGCCAACCAGGGACAACTAATGAAAAACTGTTTTTT.

The genes are TRBV5-1 and TRBJ2-1, with TRBD2 as a possible D gene (6 bases). In germline, CDR1 is SGHRS, CDR2 YFSETQ. The length of the CDR3 is 17 residues. V was shortened by 0 bases and J by 7 bases, with 20 bases between the two germline ends. CDR3 region: CASSLGVGNGSINEQFF. Here the CDR3 DNA reads TGCGCCAGCAGCTTGGGGGTCGGTAACGGGAGTATAAATGAGCAGTTCTTC. The full variable domain, in which reference TRBV5-1 and TRBJ2-1 provide the parts outside the CDR3, is KAGVTQTPRYLIKTRGQQVTLSCSPISGHRSVSWYQQTPGQGLQFLFEYFSETQRNKGNFPGRFSGRQFSNSRSEMNVSTLELGDSALYLCASSLGVGNGSINEQFFGPGTRLTVL.

The chain combines TRBV27 with TRBJ1-2, with 8 bases lining up with TRBD1. This CDR3 region has 15 residues. The J segment lost 1 base and the V segment lost 4 bases, leaving 5 bases of the junction unmatched. Per germline, CDR1 MNHEY and CDR2 SMNVEV (reference sequence). CDR3 residues: CASSSGGRDNYGYTF. The DNA of the CDR3 is TGTGCCAGCAGTTCAGGGGGCAGGGATAACTATGGCTACACCTTC.

The chain has TRBV4-2 and TRBJ2-1; perhaps TRBD2 as D (5 bases). V was shortened by 3 bases and J by 6 bases, with 6 bases between the two germline ends. Germline loops: CDR1 LGHNA, CDR2 YNFKEQ. The CDR3 loop spans 12 amino acids. CDR3 sequence: CASSHEGNEQFF. The DNA for the CDR3 is TGTGCCAGCAGCCACGAGGGCAATGAGCAGTTCTTC.

The chain links TRBV28 to TRBJ2-7; 9 nucleotides align to TRBD2. Germline V lookup: CDR1 MDHEN, CDR2 SYDVKM. This CDR3 has 15 amino acids. The ends lost 5 bases at V and 5 bases at J; junction bases unmatched: 10. CDR3 DNA sequence: TGTGCCAGCAGTCCACGGGGACTAGCCCAGGACGAGCAGTACTTC. Translation gives CASSPRGLAQDEQYF.

The J gene is TRBJ1-2, the V gene TRBV5-5; the D is unclear. The CDR3 spans 13 residues. CDR1 and CDR2 (germline): SGHKS, YYEKEE (reference sequence). V was trimmed by 4 bases and J by 3 bases, leaving 10 bases between them. The CDR3 bases are TGTGCCAGCAGCCCCCCAGGTTACTATGGCTACACCTTC. Residues: CASSPPGYYGYTF.

The chain combines TRBV2 with TRBJ2-7; 8 nucleotides agree with TRBD2. This CDR3 contains 13 residues. Losses at the gene ends were 3 bases for V and 4 bases for J; bases not matched to a gene: 2. From germline, CDR1 is SNHLY and CDR2 FYNNEI. Written as DNA, the CDR3 is TGTGCCAGCAGTGAGGTAGCGGGATACGAGCAGTACTTC. This codes for CASSEVAGYEQYF.

The chain joins TRBV7-3 to TRBJ2-1; a weak D match, TRBD2 (6 bases). Trimming pared 4 bases from V and 10 bases from J, leaving 20 bases between. Looked up from germline, CDR1 is SGHTA and CDR2 is FQGTGA. The CDR3 contains 15 residues. The chain's CDR3 is CASSSTSGGPIEQFF. In DNA, the CDR3 is TGTGCCAGCAGCTCTACCTCCGGGGGACCAATAGAGCAGTTCTTC.

The chain uses TRBV7-2 and TRBJ2-3; D is undetermined. The CDR3 covers 14 residues. Between the trimmed V and J ends, which lost 7 bases and 4 bases, there was a span of 15 bases. Germline V gene sequence: CDR1 SGHTA, CDR2 FQGNSA. The CDR3 coding sequence is TGTGCCAGCACCCCGGTAGCAGCCTCAGATACGCAGTATTTT. Amino acid sequence: CASTPVAASDTQYF.

V is TRBV7-9 and J is TRBJ2-7; perhaps TRBD1 as D (6 bases). This CDR3 is built from 17 residues. V gave up 5 bases and J gave up 1 base, with 21 bases separating them. CDR1 is SEHNR, CDR2 FQNEAQ, per germline (reference sequence). CDR3 sequence (DNA): TGTGCCAGCAGCCCTCCCAGGACTGGGGGCCCGTCCTACGAGCAGTACTTC. Translating it yields CASSPPRTGGPSYEQYF.

This sequence joins TRBV6-5 and TRBJ2-7; 10 bases agree with TRBD2. The CDR3 length is 16 residues. CDR1 MNHEY and CDR2 SVGAGI come from the germline V gene. Trimming cost V 4 bases and J 5 bases; bases outside gene matches: 11. DNA for the CDR3: TGTGCCAGCAGTTTTACTAGCGGGATCCGCCGGAACGAGCAGTACTTC. Translated: CASSFTSGIRRNEQYF.

This chain links TRBV28 with TRBJ1-1; a possible D gene is TRBD1 (6 bases). The CDR3 is 13 residues long. The germline V gene encodes CDR1 MDHEN and CDR2 SYDVKM. V was pared by 10 bases and J by 1 base, with 13 bases between. The CDR3 DNA sequence: TGTGCCACCAAAGACAGGAAGAACACTGAAGCTTTCTTT. This codes for CATKDRKNTEAFF.

This sequence joins TRBV5-1 and TRBJ1-2; D unresolved. CDR3 length: 13 residues. CDR1 is SGHRS and CDR2 is YFSETQ in the germline V gene. Between the trimmed V and J ends, which lost 9 bases and 0 bases, there was a span of 12 bases. CDR3 residues: CATLAAPNYGYTF. CDR3 nucleotides: TGCGCCACCCTGGCGGCGCCTAACTATGGCTACACCTTC. Full variable domain (missing parts from reference TRBV5-1 and TRBJ1-2): KAGVTQTPRYLIKTRGQQVTLSCSPISGHRSVSWYQQTPGQGLQFLFEYFSETQRNKGNFPGRFSGRQFSNSRSEMNVSTLELGDSALYLCATLAAPNYGYTFGSGTRLTVV.

This sequence joins TRBV9 and TRBJ1-2, with 9 bases aligning to TRBD1. V was clipped by 3 bases and J by 7 bases; unmatched bases: 10. CDR1 and CDR2 (germline): SGDLS, YYNGEE. The CDR3 contains 15 residues. As DNA, the CDR3 is TGTGCCAGCAGCGGAAACAGGGGGCTCGCGGTTGGCTACACCTTC. Its translation: CASSGNRGLAVGYTF.

The chain links TRBV28 to TRBJ1-2; D may be TRBD1 (6 bases). CDR3 length: 16 residues. V was pared by 4 bases and J by 4 bases, with 19 bases between. Looked up from germline, CDR1 is MDHEN and CDR2 is SYDVKM. The CDR3 region is CASSSQGGYSLYGYTF. DNA for the CDR3: TGTGCCAGCAGTTCCCAAGGGGGTTATTCCCTCTATGGCTACACCTTC.

V is TRBV5-1 and J is TRBJ2-2; TRBD2 aligns across 9 bases. The CDR3 covers 17 residues. Looked up from germline, CDR1 is SGHRS and CDR2 is YFSETQ. Germline trimming cut 2 bases from V and 0 bases from J; bases unmatched to any gene: 5. CDR3 sequence (DNA): TGCGCCAGCAGCTTTTCTAGCGGGGCCACGAACACCGGGGAGCTGTTTTTT. Encoded protein: CASSFSSGATNTGELFF.

This chain uses TRBV30 with TRBJ2-3; 11 bases map to TRBD2. Germline CDR1 and CDR2: GTSNPN and SVGIG (reference sequence). The CDR3 is made up of 15 amino acids. Trimming at V came to 2 bases and at J to 6 bases, leaving 7 bases not matched to a gene. CDR3 in amino acids: CAWSQLAGVPDTQYF. The CDR3 region has the DNA TGTGCCTGGAGTCAACTAGCGGGAGTTCCTGATACGCAGTATTTT.

The count of this clone is one. CDR3 loop: CASSLSQGANQPQHF. As DNA, the CDR3 is TGTGCCAGCAGTTTATCACAGGGGGCGAATCAGCCCCAGCATTTT. The rearrangement uses TRBV27 and TRBJ1-5; TRBD1 aligns across 9 bases. The CDR3 consists of 15 residues. V gave up 0 bases and J gave up 4 bases; unmatched junction bases: 1. Germline assignment: CDR1 MNHEY and CDR2 SMNVEV (reference sequence).

The chain employs TRBV19 and TRBJ2-4, with unresolved D. The ends were cut back, 5 bases at V and 1 base at J, with 3 bases in the middle. Germline V gene sequence: CDR1 LNHDA, CDR2 SQIVND (reference sequence). The CDR3 contains 12 residues. The chain's CDR3 is CASSQAKNIQYF. The CDR3 DNA reads as TGTGCCAGTAGTCAGGCCAAAAACATTCAGTACTTC. The whole variable domain, remainder taken from reference TRBV19 and TRBJ2-4, is DGGITQSPKYLFRKEGQNVTLSCEQNLNHDAMYWYRQDPGQGLRLIYYSQIVNDFQKGDIAEGYSVSREKKESFPLTVTSAQKNPTAFYLCASSQAKNIQYFGAGTRLSVL.

The chain recombines TRBV28 with TRBJ2-4, with D tentatively TRBD1 (8 bases). Between the trimmed V and J ends, which lost 7 bases and 7 bases, there was a span of 14 bases. Germline CDR1 MDHEN, CDR2 SYDVKM. The CDR3 extends over 13 amino acids. CDR3 coding DNA: TGTGCCAGCAAACAGGGGGGGTCGAACATTCAGTACTTC. Its protein product is CASKQGGSNIQYF.

The chain joins TRBV7-8 to TRBJ1-5; D is uncertain. There are 14 residues in the CDR3. V was clipped by 5 bases and J by 6 bases, with 14 bases between them. Germline CDR1 is SGHVS and CDR2 is FQNEAQ. The CDR3 protein is CASSPEVVAQPQHF. In nucleotides, the CDR3 is TGTGCCAGCAGCCCTGAGGTAGTAGCTCAGCCCCAGCATTTT.

The rearrangement uses TRBV9 and TRBJ2-7; 9 bases map to TRBD1. V was clipped by 2 bases and J by 3 bases; unmatched bases: 3. This CDR3 comprises 14 residues. Germline V CDR1 and CDR2: SGDLS, YYNGEE. The CDR3 reads CASSVGQGNYEQYF. CDR3 nucleotide sequence: TGTGCCAGCAGCGTGGGACAGGGAAACTACGAGCAGTACTTC.

The chain couples TRBV5-1 to TRBJ2-5; TRBD2 agrees at 9 bases. Germline CDR1 reads SGHRS; CDR2 reads YFSETQ. The CDR3 covers 18 residues. J gave up 2 bases and V 0 bases, and 11 bases lay outside the gene matches. The CDR3 protein is CASSLAGRLAGSQETQYF. The CDR3 DNA is TGCGCCAGCAGCTTGGCCGGAAGGCTAGCGGGGTCTCAAGAGACCCAGTACTTC. The full variable domain, with the rest looked up from reference TRBV5-1 and TRBJ2-5, is KAGVTQTPRYLIKTRGQQVTLSCSPISGHRSVSWYQQTPGQGLQFLFEYFSETQRNKGNFPGRFSGRQFSNSRSEMNVSTLELGDSALYLCASSLAGRLAGSQETQYFGPGTRLLVL.

This chain's CDR3 is CASSLGTSGTGELFF. The CDR3 DNA is TGCGCCAGCAGCTTGGGGACTAGCGGCACCGGGGAGCTGTTTTTT. This chain links TRBV5-1 with TRBJ2-2; 10 bases match TRBD2. The CDR3 is made up of 15 amino acids. Trimming removed 0 bases from V and 4 bases from J; junction bases left unmatched: 0. Germline CDR1 and CDR2: SGHRS and YFSETQ.